This T cell receptor (beta chain) was sequenced during a study of graft-versus-host responses after intestinal transplantation (dated by TCRdb to 2020 to 2023). General notes on the study: The transplants that recipients received were multivisceral, liver-intestinal, or isolated intestinal. Every recipient was given anti-thymocyte globulin induction, followed by around three years of maintenance tacrolimus and steroids. Instead of going to the commercial service, samples from a few later patients were sequenced in-house on an Illumina MiSeq and processed with MiXCR. Bulk TCR-beta CDR3 sequencing was used to track graft-versus-host and host-versus-graft alloreactive T cell clones in the graft, circulation and bone marrow after intestinal transplantation. A peak of at least 4% donor T cells among recipient peripheral blood mononuclear cells was the definition used for donor T cell macrochimerism. The cohort enrolled some 23 intestinal transplant recipients, one of whom was a retransplant, and a few patients without pretransplant specimens were excluded. To identify alloreactive clones, pre-transplant mixed lymphocyte reaction products were sequenced and compared with unstimulated pre-transplant donor and recipient T cells. The research as a whole found: Early after transplant, peak levels of circulating GvH clones were found to be associated with declines in HvG clones. High GvH to HvG T cell clonal ratios were observed in the allografts of patients with donor T cell macrochimerism. GvH clones were detected in recipient bone marrow, and some appeared earlier in ileal mucosa or blood, consistent with an intestinal mucosal origin. The conclusions were limited by the relatively low number and heterogeneity of the intestinal transplant patients.

For this clone: Its antigen is still unknown. No much larger clone exists at a distance of one base, and base qualities are not known.

CDR1 and CDR2, per the germline V gene, are SGHAT and FQNNGV. The CDR3 covers 19 residues, taking in both the cysteine and the phenylalanine. Only the CDR3 part of the read is kept: 57 bases, read in frame from the first base. The junction shows trimming of 1 base on V and 4 bases on J, plus 22 bases between the germline ends. Per the publication, the time point label means: cells obtained before transplantation from donor or recipient. CD3+CD4+ and CD3+CD8+ populations were FACS-sorted from unstimulated pre-transplant donor and recipient cells taken from spleen or lymph nodes. Library creation used the immunoSEQ multiplex PCR assay. For most patients, genomic DNA was isolated using the Qiagen DNeasy Blood and Tissue Kit and was shipped frozen to Adaptive Biotechnologies for TCR sequencing. For most patients, genomic DNA was subjected to high-throughput TCR-beta CDR3 sequencing by Adaptive Biotechnologies. As for the authors' bioinformatics: TCR sequencing data for around 19 patients were retrieved from Adaptive's ImmunoSEQ software; a few other patients were processed with MiXCR and VDJtools. To correct CD4 versus CD8 sorting errors, sequences present in both subsets at a frequency ratio below 5:1 were removed. CDR3 nucleotide sequences shared between donor and recipient were removed because the origin of such sequences could not be assigned. To count as alloreactive, a clone needed at least 2-fold expansion over unstimulated cells and a minimum CFSE-low frequency of 0.002% (template counts) or 0.001% (read counts). Clones were considered mappable if detected in sequenced pre-transplant spleen, lymph node, or MLR CFSE-low populations of the donor or recipient. The cumulative frequency of alloreactive clones was calculated as a percentage of all sequences, weighted by copy number. This is the immuneACCESS table as TCRdb keeps it, with only in-frame sequences that have V and J called. A part of the clones is gone; compared with another copy, unresolved V genes explain less than half, and the rest is unexplained. Clone size and V and J calls were adopted from that table, with D and trimming inferred from the DNA. Present in this sample are around 120,000 clones, 90% of which were seen just once. The leading ten clones occupy about 0.18% of the sample.

Sequencing was performed on unstimulated CD4+ T cells sorted from spleen or lymph node cells, taken before intestinal transplant. The TCR sequence derives from a human donor who received an intestinal transplant. The chain joins TRBV11-2 to TRBJ2-2, and the D gene may be TRBD1, 6 bases matching. The CDR3 is CASSLAGVGQGISTGELFF. The nucleotide sequence reads as follows: TGTGCCAGCAGCTTAGCAGGAGTAGGGCAGGGGATTAGCACCGGGGAGCTGTTTTTT. Outside the CDR3, residues come from the reference TRBV11-2 and TRBJ2-2 proteins, so the full variable domain is: EAGVAQSPRYKIIEKRQSVAFWCNPISGHATLYWYQQILGQGPKLLIQFQNNGVVDDSQLPKDRFSAERLKGVDSTLKIQPAKLEDSAVYLCASSLAGVGQGISTGELFFGEGSRLTVL.